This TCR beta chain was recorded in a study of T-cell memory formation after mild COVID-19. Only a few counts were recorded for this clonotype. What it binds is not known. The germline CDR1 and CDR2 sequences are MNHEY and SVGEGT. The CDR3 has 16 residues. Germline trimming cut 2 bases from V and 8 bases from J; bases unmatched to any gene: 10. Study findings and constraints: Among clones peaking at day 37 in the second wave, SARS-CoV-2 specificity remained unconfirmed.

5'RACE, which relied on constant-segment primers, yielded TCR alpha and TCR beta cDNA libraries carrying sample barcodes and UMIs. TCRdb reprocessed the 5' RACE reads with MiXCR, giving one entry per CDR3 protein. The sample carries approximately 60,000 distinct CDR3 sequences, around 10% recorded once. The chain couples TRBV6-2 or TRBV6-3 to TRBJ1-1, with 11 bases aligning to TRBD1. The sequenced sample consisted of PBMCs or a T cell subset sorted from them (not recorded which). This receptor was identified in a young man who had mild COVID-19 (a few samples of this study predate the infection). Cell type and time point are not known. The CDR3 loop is CASSYQPGQGEKEAFF. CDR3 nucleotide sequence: TGTGCCAGCAGTTACCAGCCGGGACAGGGGGAGAAGGAAGCTTTCTTT.